This T cell receptor beta chain was retrieved from a study of cytomegalovirus exposure and HLA in healthy donors. About the research overall: Among the approximately 400 donors who were genotyped, approximately 84% fell in the genetic ancestry cluster that is associated with self-reported Caucasian donors.

This clone was seen a few times. The antigen remains unidentified. Overall study findings and caveats: An analysis that came later showed most CMV-associated TCR beta chains appearing HLA-restricted. According to a later analysis, donors in an Asian-associated ancestry cluster reportedly had fewer N-insertions than the roughly 670-donor mean.

The PCR contained 60 Vbeta and 13 Jbeta primers. Assay used: immunoSEQ multiplex PCR; TCRdb lists only in-frame clones, some missing. The top ten hold about 1.7% of the sample, which has 200,000 or so clones, 65% to 85% seen once. The sample comprised PBMCs. This clonotype was obtained from a man between 50 and 59 years old in good health and CMV-seronegative.

The CDR3 reads CASSPGQGNNEQYF. The CDR3 region has the DNA TGTGCCAGCAGCCCCGGACAGGGGAACAACGAGCAGTACTTC. The chain is built from TRBV6-6 and TRBJ2-7, with 9 bases matching TRBD1. The CDR3 contains 14 residues. Trimming removed 6 bases from V and 5 bases from J; junction bases left unmatched: 8. Per the germline V gene, CDR1 is MNHNY and CDR2 is SVGAGI (reference sequence).